Below, 2 T cell receptor beta chains from the same sample are listed, as sequenced in a study of blood T cell repertoires in COVID-19. Here immunoSEQ multiplex PCR was the method, and the copy in TCRdb shows in-frame clones only, minus some. This table holds 25,000 to 35,000 clones, 89% found once. Sample: peripheral blood. The receptor source for this set is a human donor with acute or convalescent COVID-19. The donor label of this sample is uncertain.

This chain links TRBV19 with TRBJ1-5; D might be TRBD1 (6 bases). The CDR3 loop spans 14 amino acids. Per the germline V gene, CDR1 is LNHDA and CDR2 is SQIVND (reference sequence). V lost 9 bases to trimming and J lost 3 bases, with 15 bases between them. The CDR3 region is CASRGAGDNQPQHF. The DNA for the CDR3 is TGTGCCAGCCGTGGGGCAGGGGACAATCAGCCCCAGCATTTT. Variable domain in full (rest from reference TRBV19 and TRBJ1-5): DGGITQSPKYLFRKEGQNVTLSCEQNLNHDAMYWYRQDPGQGLRLIYYSQIVNDFQKGDIAEGYSVSREKKESFPLTVTSAQKNPTAFYLCASRGAGDNQPQHFGDGTRLSIL.

This sequence joins TRBV6-5 and TRBJ2-3, with TRBD1 matching over 8 bases. CDR1 MNHEY and CDR2 SVGAGI come from the germline V gene. Trimming took 10 bases from V and 6 from J; bases not matched to a gene: 9. The CDR3 is 13 residues long. CDR3 bases: TGTGCCACCGGACAGGGTTTTATTGATACGCAGTATTTT. This codes for CATGQGFIDTQYF.